This TCR beta chain came from a study of blood T cell repertoires in COVID-19. Trimming pared 2 bases from V and 10 bases from J, leaving 14 bases between. The CDR3 has 13 residues. The repertoire was sequenced with immunoSEQ multiplex PCR; TCRdb's copy has only in-frame clones and lacks some. The table has about 170,000 clones, around 84% seen once. The sequenced material came from peripheral blood. The V gene is TRBV12-3 or TRBV12-4, the J gene TRBJ1-1; D is perhaps TRBD1 (5 bases). This clonotype originated in a woman of 80 years or more with COVID-19, enrolled during active disease. The CDR3 DNA is TGTGCCAGCAGTTTATTAGGGGCGACTAGAGCTTTCTTT. Its translation: CASSLLGATRAFF.